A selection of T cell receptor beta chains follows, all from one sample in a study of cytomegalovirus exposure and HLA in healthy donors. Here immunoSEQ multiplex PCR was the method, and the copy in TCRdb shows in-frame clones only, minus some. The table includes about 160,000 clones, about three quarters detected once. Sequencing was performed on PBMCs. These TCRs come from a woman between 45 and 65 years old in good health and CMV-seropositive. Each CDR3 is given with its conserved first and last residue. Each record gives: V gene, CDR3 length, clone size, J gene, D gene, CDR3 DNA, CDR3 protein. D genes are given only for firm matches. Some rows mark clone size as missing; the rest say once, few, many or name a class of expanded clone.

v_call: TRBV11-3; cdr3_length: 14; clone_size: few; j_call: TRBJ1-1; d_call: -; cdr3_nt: TGTGCCAGCAGCTTACAATCGGGAGAAACTGAAGCTTTCTTT; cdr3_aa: CASSLQSGETEAFF
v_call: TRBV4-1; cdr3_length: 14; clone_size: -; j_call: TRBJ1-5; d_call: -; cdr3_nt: TGCGCCAGCAGTCGTCAGGTTAGGGAGGAGCCCCAGCATTTT; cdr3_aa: CASSRQVREEPQHF
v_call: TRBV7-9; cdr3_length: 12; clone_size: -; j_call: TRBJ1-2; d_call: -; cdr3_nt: TGTGCCAGCAGCTCGTTGAGCGCCAGCTACACCTTC; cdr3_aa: CASSSLSASYTF
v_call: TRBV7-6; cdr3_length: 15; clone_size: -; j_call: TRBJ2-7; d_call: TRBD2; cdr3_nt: TGTGCCAGCAGCTCCTTTAGCGGGGGGGCCTACGAGCAGTACTTC; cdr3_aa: CASSSFSGGAYEQYF
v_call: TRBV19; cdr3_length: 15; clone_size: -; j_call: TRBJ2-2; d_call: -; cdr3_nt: TGTGCCAGTAGTGTCACAGGCGCGAACACCGGGGAGCTGTTTTTT; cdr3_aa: CASSVTGANTGELFF
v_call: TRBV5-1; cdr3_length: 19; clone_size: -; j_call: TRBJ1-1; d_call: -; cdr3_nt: TGCGCCAGCAGCTTGTTACAGGGCCACGTCCATTCAACCTCCACTGAAGCTTTCTTT; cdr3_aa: CASSLLQGHVHSTSTEAFF
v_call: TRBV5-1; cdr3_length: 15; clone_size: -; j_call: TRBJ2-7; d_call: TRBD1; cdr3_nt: TGCGCCAGCAGCGGAACGGGACAGGGGTCCTACGAGCAGTACTTC; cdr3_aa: CASSGTGQGSYEQYF
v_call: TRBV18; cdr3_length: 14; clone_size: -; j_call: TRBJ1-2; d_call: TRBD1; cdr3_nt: TGTGCCAGCAGTACCGGGACAGGGGGCCTGGGCTACACCTTC; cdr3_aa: CASSTGTGGLGYTF
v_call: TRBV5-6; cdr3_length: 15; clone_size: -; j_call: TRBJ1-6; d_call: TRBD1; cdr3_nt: TGTGCCAGCAGCCCCGGGACAGGGTATAGTTCACCCCTCCACTTT; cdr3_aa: CASSPGTGYSSPLHF
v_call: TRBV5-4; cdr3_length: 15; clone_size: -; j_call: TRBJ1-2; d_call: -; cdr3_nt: TGTGCCAGCAGCTTGGGCCAGGATTATCCTTATGGCTACACCTTC; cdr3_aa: CASSLGQDYPYGYTF
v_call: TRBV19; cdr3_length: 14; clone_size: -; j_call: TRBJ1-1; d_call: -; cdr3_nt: TGTGCCAGTAGTATCGGGTTAGTGAACACTGAAGCTTTCTTT; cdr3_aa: CASSIGLVNTEAFF
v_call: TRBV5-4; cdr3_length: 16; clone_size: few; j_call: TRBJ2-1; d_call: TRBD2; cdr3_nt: TGTGCCAGCAGCCCAGAAGCGGGGGCCCGTTGGGGTGAGCAGTTCTTC; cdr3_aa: CASSPEAGARWGEQFF
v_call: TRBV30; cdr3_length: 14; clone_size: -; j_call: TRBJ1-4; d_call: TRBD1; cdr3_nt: TGTGCCTGGAGTGTCGGGACAGCCAAAGAAAAACTGTTTTTT; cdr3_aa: CAWSVGTAKEKLFF
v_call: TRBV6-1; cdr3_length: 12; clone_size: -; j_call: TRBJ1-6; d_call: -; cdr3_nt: TGTGCCAGCAGTTATGTTAATTCACCCCTCCACTTT; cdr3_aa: CASSYVNSPLHF
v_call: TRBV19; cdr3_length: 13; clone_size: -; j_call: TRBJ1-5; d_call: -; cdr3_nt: TGTGCCAGTAGTCCTCAGGGTAAAGGAGCCCAGCATTTT; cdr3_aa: CASSPQGKGAQHF
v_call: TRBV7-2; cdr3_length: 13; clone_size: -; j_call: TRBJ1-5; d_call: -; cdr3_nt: TGTGCCAGCAGCTTAGAGCGAGGTCAGCCCCAGCATTTT; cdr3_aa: CASSLERGQPQHF
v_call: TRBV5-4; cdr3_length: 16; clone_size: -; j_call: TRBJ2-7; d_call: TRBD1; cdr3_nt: TGTGCCAGCAGTCGGATGGACAGGGCCTCTTCCTACGAGCAGTACTTC; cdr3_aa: CASSRMDRASSYEQYF
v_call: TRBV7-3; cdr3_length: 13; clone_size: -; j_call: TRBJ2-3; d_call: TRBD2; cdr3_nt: TGTGCCAGCAGCTTAGGGCTAGCGGGAGGACTGTATTTT; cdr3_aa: CASSLGLAGGLYF
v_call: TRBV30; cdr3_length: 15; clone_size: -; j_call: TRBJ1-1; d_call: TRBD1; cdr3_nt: TGTGCCTGGAGTCTTACCGTCCAGGGGGACACTGAAGCTTTCTTT; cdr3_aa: CAWSLTVQGDTEAFF
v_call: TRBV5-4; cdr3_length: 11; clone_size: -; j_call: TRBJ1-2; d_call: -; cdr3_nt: TGTGCCACGTTACAGGCGGAAGGCTACACCTTC; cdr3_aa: CATLQAEGYTF
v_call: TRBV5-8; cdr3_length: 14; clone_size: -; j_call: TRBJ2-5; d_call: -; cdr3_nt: TGTGCCAGCAGCTTGGCCGGGTTCCGAAGGACCCAGTACTTC; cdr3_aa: CASSLAGFRRTQYF
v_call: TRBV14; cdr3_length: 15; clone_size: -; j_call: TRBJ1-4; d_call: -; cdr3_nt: TGTGCCAGCAGCCGTTCGGGGAGAACTAATGAAAAACTGTTTTTT; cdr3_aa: CASSRSGRTNEKLFF
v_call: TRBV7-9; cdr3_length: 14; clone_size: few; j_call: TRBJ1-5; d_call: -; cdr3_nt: TGTGCCAGCAGCTTAGCGGGGGGAAATCAGCCCCAGCATTTT; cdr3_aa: CASSLAGGNQPQHF
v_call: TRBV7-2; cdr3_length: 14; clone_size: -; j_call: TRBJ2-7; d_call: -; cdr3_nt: TGTGCCAGCAGCCCTCATAGATTATCCTACGAGCAGTACTTC; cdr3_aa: CASSPHRLSYEQYF
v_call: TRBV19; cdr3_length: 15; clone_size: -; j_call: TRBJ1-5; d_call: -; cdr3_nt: TGTGCCAGTAGTATAGGCCCCGCGGGCAATCAGCCCCAGCATTTT; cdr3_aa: CASSIGPAGNQPQHF
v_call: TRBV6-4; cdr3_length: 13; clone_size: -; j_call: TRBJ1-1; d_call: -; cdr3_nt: TGTGCCAGCAGTGAACAGGGGAACACTGAAGCTTTCTTT; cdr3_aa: CASSEQGNTEAFF
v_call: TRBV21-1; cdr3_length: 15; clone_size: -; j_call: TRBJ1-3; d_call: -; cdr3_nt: TGTGCCAGCAGCAGTACTCCTGGCTCTGGAAACACCATATATTTT; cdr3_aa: CASSSTPGSGNTIYF
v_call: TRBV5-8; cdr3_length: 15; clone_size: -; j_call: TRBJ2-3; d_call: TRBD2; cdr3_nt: TGTGCCAGCAGCTCCAGACTAGCGGGCACAGATACGCAGTATTTT; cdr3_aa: CASSSRLAGTDTQYF
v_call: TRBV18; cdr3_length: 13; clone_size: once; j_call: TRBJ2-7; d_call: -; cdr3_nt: TGTGCCAGCTCGACGACAGCGTCCTACGAGCAGTACTTC; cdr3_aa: CASSTTASYEQYF
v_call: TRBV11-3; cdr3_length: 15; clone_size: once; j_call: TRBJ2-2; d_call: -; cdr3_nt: TGTGCCAGCAGCTTTATTACTAGCTCCACCGGGGAGCTGTTTTTT; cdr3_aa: CASSFITSSTGELFF
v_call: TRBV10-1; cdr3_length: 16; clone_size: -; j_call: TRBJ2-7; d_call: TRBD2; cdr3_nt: TGCGCCAGCAGTGGGACTTCGAGCGGGGGCTCCTACGAGCAGTACTTC; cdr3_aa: CASSGTSSGGSYEQYF
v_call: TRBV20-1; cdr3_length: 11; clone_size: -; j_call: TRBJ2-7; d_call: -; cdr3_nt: TGCAGTGCTAGTAGAGAACCCGAGCAGTACTTC; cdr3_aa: CSASREPEQYF
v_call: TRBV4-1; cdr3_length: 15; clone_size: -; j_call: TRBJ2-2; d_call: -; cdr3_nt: TGCGCCAGCTCCCGAGGGGGAGCTAACACCGGGGAGCTGTTTTTT; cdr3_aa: CASSRGGANTGELFF
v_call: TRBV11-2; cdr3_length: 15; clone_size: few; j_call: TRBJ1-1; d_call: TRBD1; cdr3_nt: TGTGCCAGCAGCTTGAGACAGGGCGTTAACACTGAAGCTTTCTTT; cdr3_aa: CASSLRQGVNTEAFF
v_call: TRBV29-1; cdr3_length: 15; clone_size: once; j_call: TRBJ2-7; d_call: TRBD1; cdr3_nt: TGCAGCGTTGAAAGGACAGGGAACGGCTTTTACGAGCAGTACTTC; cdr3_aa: CSVERTGNGFYEQYF
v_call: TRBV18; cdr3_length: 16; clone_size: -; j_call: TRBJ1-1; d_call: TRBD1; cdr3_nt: TGTGCCAGCTCACCAATTGACAGGGGGGGATACACTGAAGCTTTCTTT; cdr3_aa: CASSPIDRGGYTEAFF
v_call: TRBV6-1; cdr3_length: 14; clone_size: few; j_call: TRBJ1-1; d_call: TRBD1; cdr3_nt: TGTGCCAGCAGTCAGACAGGGTTGAACACTGAAGCTTTCTTT; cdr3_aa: CASSQTGLNTEAFF
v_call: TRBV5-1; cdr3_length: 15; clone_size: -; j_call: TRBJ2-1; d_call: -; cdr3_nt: TGCGCCAGCAGCTTGGGACCAGGATACTACAATGAGCAGTTCTTC; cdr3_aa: CASSLGPGYYNEQFF
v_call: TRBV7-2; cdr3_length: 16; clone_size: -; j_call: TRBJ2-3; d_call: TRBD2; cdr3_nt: TGTGCCAGCAGCCCTGGAGCAGCGGGGCGCGCAGATACGCAGTATTTT; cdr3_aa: CASSPGAAGRADTQYF
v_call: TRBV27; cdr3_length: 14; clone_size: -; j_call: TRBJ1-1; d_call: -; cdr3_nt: TGTGCCAGCAGTCACGGCGGCGGGGGCACTGAAGCTTTCTTT; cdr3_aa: CASSHGGGGTEAFF
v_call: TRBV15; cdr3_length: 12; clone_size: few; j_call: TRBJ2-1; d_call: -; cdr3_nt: TGTGCCACCAGCGCCCACAGGGTCGAGCAGTTCTTC; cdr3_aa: CATSAHRVEQFF
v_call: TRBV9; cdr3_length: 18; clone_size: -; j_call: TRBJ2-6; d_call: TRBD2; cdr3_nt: TGTGCCAGCAGCGTAGGACTAGCGGGAGCCTCTGGGGCCAACGTCCTGACTTTC; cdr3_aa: CASSVGLAGASGANVLTF
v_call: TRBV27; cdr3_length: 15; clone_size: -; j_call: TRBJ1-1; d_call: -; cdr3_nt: TGTGCCAGCAGCCTACGCCCCTCTCCCCCACCTGAAGCTTTCTTT; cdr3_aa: CASSLRPSPPPEAFF
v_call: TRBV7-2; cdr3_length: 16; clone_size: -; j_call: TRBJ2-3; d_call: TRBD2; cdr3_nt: TGTGCCAGCACCCTGGGGCTAGCGGGGGGGTCGGATACGCAGTATTTT; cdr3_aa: CASTLGLAGGSDTQYF
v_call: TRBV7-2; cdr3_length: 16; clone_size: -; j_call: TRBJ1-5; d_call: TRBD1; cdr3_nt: TGTGCCAGCAGCTCCCAGGGACAGGATAGCAATCAGCCCCAGCATTTT; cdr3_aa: CASSSQGQDSNQPQHF
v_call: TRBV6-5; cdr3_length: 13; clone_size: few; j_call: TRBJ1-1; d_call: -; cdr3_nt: TGTGCCAGCAGTAAACAGGGCGCGACGAGAGCTTTCTTT; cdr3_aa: CASSKQGATRAFF
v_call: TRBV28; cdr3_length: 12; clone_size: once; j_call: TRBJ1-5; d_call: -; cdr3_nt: TGTGCCAGCGTACAGGGAAATCAGCCCCAGCATTTT; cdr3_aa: CASVQGNQPQHF
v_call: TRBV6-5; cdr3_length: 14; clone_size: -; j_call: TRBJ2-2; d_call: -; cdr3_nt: TGTGCCAGCCGTCAGGGGTGGATCACCGGGGAGCTGTTTTTT; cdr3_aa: CASRQGWITGELFF
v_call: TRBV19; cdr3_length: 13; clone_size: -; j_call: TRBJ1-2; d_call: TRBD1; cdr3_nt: TGTGCCAGTAGTTTCCGGGACAGGGCTGGCTACACCTTC; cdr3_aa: CASSFRDRAGYTF